The 28 T cell receptor beta chains given below trace back to one sample, sequenced in a study of early T cells in non-severe SARS-CoV-2 infection. TCRdb re-called the 5' RACE reads through MiXCR, storing one row per CDR3 protein. The table includes more than 90,000 distinct CDR3 sequences, over 10% detected once. The specimen sequenced was whole blood. Every receptor here comes from an adult who was a healthcare worker with PCR-confirmed SARS-CoV-2 infection or an uninfected control (not recorded which).

About this clonotype itself: This could be a read error, since a much larger clone is one nucleotide away. The chain employs TRBV11-2 and TRBJ2-3; no reliable D call. This CDR3 has 13 amino acids. V was cut by 5 bases and J by 5 bases, with 11 bases left in between. Looked up from germline, CDR1 is SGHAT and CDR2 is FQNNGV. This chain's CDR3 is CASSPRKGDTQYF. The DNA of the CDR3 is TGTGCCAGCAGCCCCCGTAAAGGAGATACGCAGTATTTT.

V is TRBV3-1 and J is TRBJ1-3; TRBD1 is a possible D gene (6 bases). The germline V and J ends were trimmed by 7 bases and 4 bases, with 14 bases remaining between them. The CDR3 loop spans 14 amino acids. The germline gives CDR1 LGHDT, CDR2 YNNKEL (reference sequence). Here the CDR3 reads CASTTGSLGNTIYF. The CDR3 DNA reads TGTGCCAGCACCACAGGGTCGTTGGGAAACACCATATATTTT.

This chain links TRBV7-9 with TRBJ2-2; D remains ambiguous. The CDR3 sequence is 12 residues long. From germline, CDR1 is SEHNR and CDR2 FQNEAQ (reference sequence). Trimming stripped 5 bases from V and 6 bases from J, with 7 bases between. In nucleotides, the CDR3 is TGTGCCAGCAGCAAAGTTTCCGGGGAGCTGTTTTTT. Encoded protein: CASSKVSGELFF.

The V gene is TRBV18, the J gene TRBJ1-4; 8 bases line up with TRBD1. Germline V gene sequence: CDR1 KGHSH, CDR2 LQKENI. V shed 3 bases, J shed 3 bases, and the junction held 6 bases outside the gene matches. The CDR3 runs to 16 residues. CDR3 sequence (DNA): TGTGCCAGCTCACCGAGCCAGGGGGCATCTAATGAAAAACTGTTTTTT. Its protein is CASSPSQGASNEKLFF.

This clonotype came up many times. The chain links TRBV11-2 to TRBJ2-7; 10 bases are shared with TRBD1. The trim removed 4 bases at V and 7 bases at J, leaving 13 bases unmatched. Germline CDR1 SGHAT, CDR2 FQNNGV. This CDR3 is 16 amino acids long. The CDR3 region has the DNA TGTGCCAGCAGCTCACCAGATAGACAGGGGGCGTGGGAGCAGTACTTC. Residues: CASSSPDRQGAWEQYF.

This clonotype was seen only a few times. The chain is built from TRBV2 and TRBJ2-2, with unresolved D. Germline V gene sequence: CDR1 SNHLY, CDR2 FYNNEI. Trimming cost V 1 base and J 1 base, with 7 bases left between them. This CDR3 is 15 amino acids long. CDR3 amino acids: CASSEGEVNTGELFF. The CDR3 coding sequence is TGTGCCAGCAGTGAAGGCGAGGTGAACACCGGGGAGCTGTTTTTT.

In its sample, this clonotype was seen many times. V gene TRBV6-2 or TRBV6-3 combines with J gene TRBJ1-1; 12 nucleotides match TRBD1. The CDR3 is made up of 17 amino acids. V shed 10 bases, J shed 1 base, and the junction held 13 bases outside the gene matches. From germline, CDR1 is MNHEY and CDR2 SVGEGT. The chain's CDR3 is CATKPSWDRGQNTEAFF. In DNA form, the CDR3 reads TGTGCCACCAAACCGAGCTGGGACAGGGGGCAGAACACTGAAGCTTTCTTT.

In this sample, this clonotype turned up many times. The chain is built from TRBV20-1 and TRBJ1-4; D gene ambiguous. The germline V gene encodes CDR1 DFQATT and CDR2 SNEGSKA (reference sequence). V lost 0 bases, J lost 8 bases, and 13 bases lay in between. There are 14 residues in the CDR3. The CDR3, as DNA: TGCAGTGCTAGAGATAGGGAAGTCGTGGAAAAACTGTTTTTT. It encodes CSARDREVVEKLFF.

This clonotype has a handful of counts. This sequence joins TRBV11-2 and TRBJ2-4; D is perhaps TRBD2 (5 bases). The CDR3 is 15 residues long. Germline CDR1 reads SGHAT; CDR2 reads FQNNGV. V lost 1 base to trimming and J lost 4 bases, with 11 bases between them. The CDR3 here is CASSLGAGEKNIQYF. The CDR3 DNA is TGTGCCAGCAGCTTAGGTGCCGGGGAAAAAAACATTCAGTACTTC.

At least ten counts were recorded for this clonotype. V is TRBV5-4 and J is TRBJ2-5; TRBD1 aligns across 7 bases. V shed 4 bases and J 4 bases; nucleotides not matched to a gene: 10. The CDR3 sequence is 15 residues long. The germline V gene has CDR1 SGHNT and CDR2 YYREEE (reference sequence). CDR3: CASSPGQVLGETQYF. In DNA, the CDR3 is TGTGCCAGCAGCCCCGGACAGGTTCTGGGAGAGACCCAGTACTTC.

This clonotype was detected a few times. The rearrangement links TRBV7-9 to TRBJ1-5, with a weak D call TRBD1 (5 bases). The CDR3 contains 14 residues. Germline-derived CDR1 and CDR2 are SEHNR and FQNEAQ (reference sequence). Deletions cut 5 bases from V and 7 bases from J, with 15 bases between. In nucleotides, the CDR3 is TGTGCCAGCAGCGAAAATGTTGGGGGGCAGCCCCAGCATTTT. Its protein product is CASSENVGGQPQHF.

This clonotype came up many times. The chain is built from TRBV6-5 and TRBJ2-4; D possibly corresponds to TRBD2 (6 bases). Germline CDR1 is MNHEY and CDR2 is SVGAGI. This CDR3 contains 14 residues. V dropped 0 bases and J dropped 8 bases, with 11 bases sitting between them. The CDR3 sequence: CASSYSVTGDIQYF. CDR3 coding DNA: TGTGCCAGCAGTTACTCAGTTACGGGGGACATTCAGTACTTC.

This clonotype was seen ten or more times. The chain is built from TRBV6-5 and TRBJ2-7; 10 nucleotides line up with TRBD2. V lost 2 bases, J lost 4 bases, and 5 bases stayed unmatched. The CDR3 is 15 amino acids. The V gene's germline CDR1 is MNHEY and CDR2 SVGAGI. The CDR3 protein is CASSYGSSGGYEQYF. The CDR3 DNA reads TGTGCCAGCAGTTACGGGAGTAGCGGGGGGTACGAGCAGTACTTC.

This clonotype was seen many times. V is TRBV10-2 and J is TRBJ1-1; 7 positions match TRBD1. J lost 1 base, V lost 7 bases, and 6 bases had no gene match. CDR3 length equals 14 residues. Germline V lookup: CDR1 WSHSY, CDR2 SAAADI. The CDR3 sequence is CASKIRDRNTEAFF. The CDR3 DNA follows: TGCGCCAGCAAGATCCGGGACAGGAACACTGAAGCTTTCTTT.

This clonotype came up many times. This chain connects TRBV11-1 to TRBJ2-3, with 8 bases matching TRBD2. V lost 6 bases, J lost 1 base, and 6 bases stayed unmatched. This CDR3 comprises 15 residues. CDR1 SGHAT and CDR2 FQDESV come from the germline V gene (reference sequence). CDR3 sequence reads: CASSRAGDRTDTQYF. In nucleotides, the CDR3 is TGTGCCAGCAGTCGAGCGGGGGACCGCACAGATACGCAGTATTTT.

Many counts were recorded for this clonotype. This chain joins TRBV11-2 and TRBJ2-7, with TRBD2 matching 10 bases. CDR3 length: 14 residues. The germline CDR1 and CDR2 sequences are SGHAT and FQNNGV. The ends lost 5 bases at V and 3 bases at J; junction bases unmatched: 4. CDR3 bases: TGTGCCAGCAGCCCCGGGACTAGCGACTACGAGCAGTACTTC. Amino acid sequence: CASSPGTSDYEQYF.

This clonotype was detected many times. This rearrangement joins TRBV6-1 to TRBJ2-7; 7 nucleotides agree with TRBD2. This CDR3 contains 15 residues. From germline, CDR1 is MNHNS and CDR2 SASEGT. Trimming removed 6 bases from V and 3 bases from J; junction bases left unmatched: 11. The CDR3 reads CASSLHGGTLYEQYF. In nucleotides, the CDR3 is TGTGCCAGCAGCCTCCACGGGGGGACCCTCTACGAGCAGTACTTC.

The V call is TRBV4-1, the J call TRBJ2-5; D gene uncertain. Germline lookup yields CDR1 MGHRA and CDR2 YSYEKL. This CDR3 has 15 residues. Trimming pared 0 bases from V and 5 bases from J, leaving 13 bases between. The CDR3 is CASSQDNGLPETQYF. CDR3 bases: TGCGCCAGCAGCCAAGATAACGGGTTACCCGAGACCCAGTACTTC.

This clonotype has just a few counts. The chain recombines TRBV29-1 with TRBJ2-7; unclear D gene. The V end was cut by 3 bases, the J end by 6 bases, with 12 bases between. Per germline, CDR1 SQVTM and CDR2 ANQGSEA. The CDR3 runs to 12 residues. The CDR3 is CSVDGNPGEQYF. In DNA, the CDR3 is TGCAGCGTTGACGGAAACCCCGGCGAGCAGTACTTC.

The chain has TRBV7-8 and TRBJ2-1; D possibly corresponds to TRBD1 (5 bases). There are 12 residues in the CDR3. Germline V gene sequence: CDR1 SGHVS, CDR2 FQNEAQ. Trimming took off 4 bases at V and 7 bases at J, with 8 bases between the two ends. DNA for the CDR3: TGTGCCAGCAGCTACGACAGTAATGAGCAGTTCTTC. It specifies CASSYDSNEQFF. Using reference TRBV7-8 and TRBJ2-1 for the parts outside the CDR3, the full variable domain is GAGVSQSPRYKVAKRGQDVALRCDPISGHVSLFWYQQALGQGPEFLTYFQNEAQLDKSGLPSDRFFAERPEGSVSTLKIQRTQQEDSAVYLCASSYDSNEQFFGPGTRLTVL.

The rearrangement links TRBV9 to TRBJ2-2; 8 positions match TRBD1. Germline V CDR1 and CDR2: SGDLS, YYNGEE. With V trimmed by 4 bases and J by 5 bases, 13 bases remained unmatched. The CDR3 extends over 17 amino acids. CDR3 protein: CASSPRMDRAVTGELFF. CDR3 in DNA: TGTGCCAGCAGCCCCCGAATGGACAGGGCGGTAACCGGGGAGCTGTTTTTT.

In its sample, this clonotype was seen many times. This rearrangement joins TRBV7-9 to TRBJ1-2, with TRBD1 matching over 7 bases. Trimming removed 4 bases from V and 4 bases from J; junction bases left unmatched: 3. The germline gives CDR1 SEHNR, CDR2 FQNEAQ (reference sequence). There are 13 residues in the CDR3. The CDR3 DNA sequence: TGTGCCAGCAGCTCGACAGGGATCTATGGCTACACCTTC. Translating gives CASSSTGIYGYTF.

This clonotype was counted many times. The chain carries TRBV20-1 and TRBJ1-1, with 9 bases that match TRBD1. Germline V CDR1 and CDR2: DFQATT, SNEGSKA (reference sequence). The junction had 12 bases not matched to a gene; V was cut back by 0 bases and J by 10 bases. The CDR3 totals 15 residues. The chain's CDR3 is CSARDPGQGPSGAFF. The DNA of the CDR3 is TGCAGTGCTAGAGATCCGGGACAGGGACCGTCTGGAGCTTTCTTT.

The rearrangement uses TRBV20-1 and TRBJ2-5; TRBD2 matches at 7 bases. CDR1 and CDR2 from the germline V gene are DFQATT and SNEGSKA (reference sequence). This CDR3 is 15 amino acids long. V dropped 6 bases and J dropped 1; count of bases not matched to a gene: 11. This chain's CDR3 is CSAVRSGAFQETQYF. The CDR3 DNA follows: TGCAGTGCCGTGCGAAGCGGGGCCTTCCAAGAGACCCAGTACTTC.

This clonotype was found a few times. This chain links TRBV4-3 with TRBJ2-3; possibly TRBD2 for D (6 bases). CDR1 LGHNA and CDR2 YSLEER come from the germline V gene. V was clipped by 0 bases and J by 1 base, with 11 bases between them. The CDR3 spans 16 residues. This chain's CDR3 is CASSQDLQRGTDTQYF. DNA for the CDR3: TGCGCCAGCAGCCAAGATCTCCAGCGGGGCACAGATACGCAGTATTTT.

This clonotype was found a few times. CDR3 residues: CSVIGEYNEQFF. CDR3 sequence (DNA): TGCAGCGTTATTGGGGAGTACAATGAGCAGTTCTTC. The V gene is TRBV29-1, the J gene TRBJ2-1, with a weak D call TRBD2 (5 bases). This CDR3 region has 12 residues. Between the trimmed V and J ends, which lost 5 bases and 4 bases, there was a span of 9 bases. Germline CDR1 SQVTM, CDR2 ANQGSEA.

As to this clonotype: A much larger clone differs by one base, so this may be a read error. This chain joins TRBV2 and TRBJ2-5; D not resolved. The V gene's germline CDR1 is SNHLY and CDR2 FYNNEI. This CDR3 is built from 11 residues. Trimming pared 6 bases from V and 1 base from J, leaving 3 bases between. The CDR3 region has the DNA TGTGCCAGCAGATTCCAAGAGACCCAGTACTTC. As protein: CASRFQETQYF.

This clonotype was counted ten times or more. The V call is TRBV6-6, the J call TRBJ1-1; D gene ambiguous. The germline V and J ends were trimmed by 4 bases and 5 bases, with 8 bases remaining between them. Germline V gene data show CDR1 as MNHNY and CDR2 as SVGAGI (reference sequence). The CDR3 totals 12 residues. The CDR3 bases are TGTGCCAGCAGTTCGGGAAAAACTGAAGCTTTCTTT. Amino acid sequence: CASSSGKTEAFF.